What follows are 21 T cell receptor beta chains derived from one specimen sequenced in a study of identical twins. TCRdb independently ran MiXCR on the 5' RACE reads; one entry per CDR3 protein. The table lists roughly 1.6 million distinct CDR3 sequences, 25% to 35% of them singletons. Sequenced input: cord blood. These TCRs come from a newborn girl in good health.

This clonotype has a handful of counts. It is unclear where the CDR3 begins or ends on the DNA, so no DNA is shown, and the CDR3 is as TCRdb lists it. The genes are TRBV6-6 and TRBJ2-1. Looked up from germline, CDR1 is MNHNY and CDR2 is SVGAGI (reference sequence). The length of the CDR3 is 15 amino acids, counting both ends. This CDR3 reads CASILGPSSYNEQFF.

This CDR3 reads CASSQRIGTGDGYTF. DNA for the CDR3: TGTGCCAGCAGCCAAAGGATTGGGACAGGGGACGGCTACACCTTC. The chain joins TRBV14 to TRBJ1-2, with 10 bases aligning to TRBD1. Germline lookup yields CDR1 SGHDN and CDR2 FVKESK. The CDR3 is made up of 15 amino acids. Trimming removed 2 bases from V and 8 bases from J; junction bases left unmatched: 8. Based on the CDR3 plus reference TRBV14 and TRBJ1-2, the full variable domain is EAGVTQFPSHSVIEKGQTVTLRCDPISGHDNLYWYRRVMGKEIKFLLHFVKESKQDESGMPNNRFLAERTGGTYSTLKVQPAELEDSGVYFCASSQRIGTGDGYTFGSGTRLTVV.

The chain couples TRBV3-1 to TRBJ1-4; unclear D gene. Germline lookup yields CDR1 LGHDT and CDR2 YNNKEL (reference sequence). This CDR3 contains 17 residues. V was pared by 7 bases and J by 2 bases, with 20 bases between. The chain's CDR3 is CASTRGRISTTNEKLFF. Written as DNA, the CDR3 is TGTGCCAGCACCCGAGGGAGGATTTCAACGACTAATGAAAAACTGTTTTTT.

The chain combines TRBV3-1 with TRBJ2-2, with 8 nucleotides matching TRBD2. The V gene's germline CDR1 is LGHDT and CDR2 YNNKEL (reference sequence). With 4 bases clipped from V and 7 bases from J, the junction kept 8 bases outside the gene matches. The CDR3 spans 15 residues. The DNA of the CDR3 is TGTGCCAGCAGCCGACAGCGGGAGTGGGTCGGGGAGCTGTTTTTT. Translating it yields CASSRQREWVGELFF.

In this sample, this clonotype turned up a few times. The gene calls are TRBV2 and TRBJ2-5; 8 nucleotides agree with TRBD2. The J call is doubtful: the DNA matches TRBJ2-7 better. The CDR3 length is 14 residues. The germline V gene has CDR1 SNHLY and CDR2 FYNNEI. The CDR3 DNA is TGTGCCAGCAGCCCGGGGGGGGCGACCTACGAGCAGTACTTC. This translates into CASSPGGATYEQYF.

This clonotype was seen a handful of times. The chain employs TRBV5-1 and TRBJ1-4; D is undetermined. The CDR3 runs 14 residues. Trimming pared 3 bases from V and 2 bases from J, leaving 8 bases between. Germline V gives CDR1 SGHRS, CDR2 YFSETQ. The CDR3 spells CASSSGNTNEKLFF. Written as DNA, the CDR3 is TGCGCCAGCAGCTCCGGCAATACTAATGAAAAACTGTTTTTT.

This clonotype was picked up a small number of times. This chain joins TRBV20-1 and TRBJ1-4; maybe TRBD1 (5 bases). Trimming removed 3 bases at V and 6 bases at J, with 11 bases between. The length of the CDR3 is 13 residues. Germline assignment: CDR1 DFQATT and CDR2 SNEGSKA (reference sequence). CDR3 nucleotide sequence: TGCAGTGCTAGTCGGGGGGAGGATGAAAAACTGTTTTTT. The encoded protein is CSASRGEDEKLFF.

The chain's CDR3 is CASSPKLGLAKNIQYF. CDR3 nucleotides: TGTGCCAGCTCACCCAAACTAGGGCTGGCCAAAAACATTCAGTACTTC. V gene TRBV18 combines with J gene TRBJ2-4; D may be TRBD2 (5 bases). CDR1 is KGHSH and CDR2 is LQKENI in the germline V gene. This CDR3 contains 16 residues. V lost 3 bases, J lost 1 base, and 13 bases lay in between. The full variable domain, in which reference TRBV18 and TRBJ2-4 provide the parts outside the CDR3, is NAGVMQNPRHLVRRRGQEARLRCSPMKGHSHVYWYRQLPEEGLKFMVYLQKENIIDESGMPKERFSAEFPKEGPSILRIQQVVRGDSAAYFCASSPKLGLAKNIQYFGAGTRLSVL.

The rearrangement links TRBV20-1 to TRBJ2-7, with D perhaps being TRBD1 or TRBD2 (5 bases each). The ends were cut back, 5 bases at V and 6 bases at J, with 20 bases in the middle. The CDR3 is made up of 14 amino acids. In germline, CDR1 is DFQATT, CDR2 SNEGSKA (reference sequence). The CDR3 is CSAGGRTLNGEQYF. DNA for the CDR3: TGCAGTGCTGGAGGCCGGACACTGAACGGCGAGCAGTACTTC.

This clonotype was observed a handful of times. The rearrangement links TRBV20-1 to TRBJ1-2; 8 positions match TRBD1. Losses at the gene ends were 5 bases for V and 4 bases for J; bases not matched to a gene: 6. There are 13 residues in the CDR3. Germline-derived CDR1 and CDR2 are DFQATT and SNEGSKA (reference sequence). In DNA, the CDR3 is TGCAGTGCTTACAGGGGGGTGGCCTATGGCTACACCTTC. As protein: CSAYRGVAYGYTF.

This chain uses TRBV12-3 or TRBV12-4 with TRBJ1-1, with D hard to call. The CDR3 extends over 12 amino acids. Trimming removed 7 bases from V and 11 bases from J, with 17 bases in between. CDR3 sequence (DNA): TGTGCCAGCACTTCCCGTCAATATAGGGCTTTCTTT. This codes for CASTSRQYRAFF.

There are many counts of this clonotype. The V and J genes are TRBV3-1 and TRBJ2-7; TRBD1 might be the D (5 bases). The CDR3 loop spans 11 amino acids. V was cut by 8 bases and J by 0 bases, with 5 bases left in between. Per the germline V gene, CDR1 is LGHDT and CDR2 is YNNKEL (reference sequence). The CDR3 DNA is TGTGCCAGCGGGGCCTCCTACGAGCAGTACTTC. It encodes CASGASYEQYF.

V is TRBV6-6 and J is TRBJ1-5, with D possibly TRBD1 on 6 matching bases. This CDR3 is 13 amino acids long. V gave up 6 bases and J gave up 5 bases, with 11 bases separating them. Germline V gives CDR1 MNHNY, CDR2 SVGAGI (reference sequence). The CDR3, as DNA: TGTGCCAGCAGCACAGGGCTCTATCAGCCCCAGCATTTT. Protein sequence: CASSTGLYQPQHF.

This clonotype was counted only a few times. This rearrangement joins TRBV5-4 to TRBJ2-5; the D gene is possibly TRBD2 (6 bases). Germline V gene data show CDR1 as SGHNT and CDR2 as YYREEE (reference sequence). Trimming removed 3 bases at V and 1 base at J, with 10 bases between. The length of the CDR3 is 14 residues. CDR3 sequence (DNA): TGTGCCAGCAGCTGGGGGGTTTTCCAAGAGACCCAGTACTTC. Encoded protein: CASSWGVFQETQYF.

This clonotype was seen a few times. V is TRBV20-1 and J is TRBJ2-3; tentatively, D is TRBD2 (5 bases). CDR1 is DFQATT and CDR2 is SNEGSKA in the germline V gene (reference sequence). CDR3 size: 15 residues. Trimming pared 3 bases from V and 2 bases from J, leaving 15 bases between. DNA of the CDR3: TGCAGTGCTAGGACTTCGGAGGTGTCCACAGATACGCAGTATTTT. Protein: CSARTSEVSTDTQYF.

This clonotype has more than one count but fewer than ten. The V gene is TRBV12-3 or TRBV12-4, the J gene TRBJ1-2, with TRBD1 as a possible D gene (6 bases). The CDR3 covers 14 residues. V was clipped by 3 bases and J by 8 bases, with 16 bases between them. This CDR3 reads CASSFDSTQGGYTF. DNA of the CDR3: TGTGCCAGCAGTTTTGACAGTACCCAGGGGGGCTACACCTTC.

This clonotype has a handful of counts. The V gene is TRBV3-1, the J gene TRBJ2-5; TRBD2 matches 13 bases. CDR3 length: 15 residues. The germline gives CDR1 LGHDT, CDR2 YNNKEL (reference sequence). The junction had 10 bases not matched to a gene; V was cut back by 4 bases and J by 11 bases. Here the CDR3 reads CASSPRTSGRDEQYF. CDR3 in DNA: TGTGCCAGCAGCCCTCGGACTAGCGGGAGAGATGAGCAGTACTTC.

Of note for this clonotype: At one of its ends the junction is not consistent with the germline gene, which may arise from a read error. The CDR3 sequence: CACSYSREGGGYGYTF. In DNA form, the CDR3 reads TGTGCCTGCAGTTACTCGAGGGAGGGAGGGGGCTATGGCTACACCTTC. The chain uses TRBV6-6 and TRBJ1-2, with D perhaps TRBD1 (6 bases). Germline CDR1 MNHNY, CDR2 SVGAGI (reference sequence). This CDR3 has 16 residues.

This clonotype was picked up one time. A much more abundant neighbour one base away suggests this may be a read error. The CDR3 DNA follows: TGTGCCAGCAGCCAAGGGCCAGCGGGCGCGGAGACCCAGTACTTC. Its translation is CASSQGPAGAETQYF. The V gene is TRBV3-1, the J gene TRBJ2-5; D is possibly TRBD2 (6 bases). V was cut by 1 base and J by 5 bases, with 14 bases left in between. The CDR3 consists of 15 residues. The germline V gene encodes CDR1 LGHDT and CDR2 YNNKEL (reference sequence).

Note on this clonotype: A read error may account for a junction end that differs from germline. This rearrangement joins TRBV10-3 to TRBJ1-2, with D hard to call. Germline loops: CDR1 ENHRY, CDR2 SYGVKD. This CDR3 has 15 residues. Here the CDR3 DNA reads TGTGCCATCGGTGAGTCTTGGGCGGGGAACTATGGCTACACCTTC. It translates to CAIGESWAGNYGYTF.

The rearrangement links TRBV12-3 or TRBV12-4 to TRBJ2-1, with 7 nucleotides matching TRBD2. Judging by the DNA end, TRBJ2-7 fits better; the J call may be wrong. The CDR3 length is 16 residues. The CDR3 sequence: CASSPASGFSYNEQYF. CDR3 in DNA: TGTGCCAGCAGTCCCGCTAGCGGCTTCTCCTACAATGAGCAGTACTTC.